The next 29 T cell receptor beta chains were all read from a single sample in a study of metastatic and nonmetastatic thyroid tumors. TCRdb re-called the PCR reads via MiXCR. This sample has roughly 93,000 clones; roughly 13% occur once, and the top ten carry approximately 11%. No treatment of any kind had been given to any patient before thyroid surgery. The sample consisted of blood. The receptors derive from a female donor with papillary thyroid cancer or a benign thyroid nodule (not recorded which). Some clones in this sample may be carry-over from other donors' samples.

In its sample, this clone was seen many times. The sample contains more than one DNA sequence encoding this CDR3. The genes are TRBV20-1 and TRBJ2-1, with 11 bases that match TRBD2. CDR3 length: 12 residues. Trimming at V came to 3 bases and at J to 10 bases, leaving 2 bases not matched to a gene. CDR1 and CDR2 from the germline V gene are DFQATT and SNEGSKA (reference sequence). CDR3 protein: CSARIAGGEQFF. CDR3 nucleotide sequence: TGCAGTGCTAGGATAGCGGGGGGGGAGCAGTTCTTC.

Regarding this clone: This clone may be a read error of a much larger clone one base away. The same CDR3 arises from other DNA sequences in this sample as well. The chain joins TRBV5-1 to TRBJ2-5; the match to TRBD1 covers 8 bases. The V gene end was trimmed by 4 bases and the J gene end by 1 base; junction bases not matched to a gene: 12. The CDR3 spans 17 residues. The germline gives CDR1 SGHRS, CDR2 YFSETQ. The chain's CDR3 is CASSLYYSGTGQETQYF. The DNA of the CDR3 is TGCGCCAGCAGCCTTTACTATTCCGGGACAGGCCAAGAGACCCAGTACTTC.

This clone came up many times. An end of the junction does not agree with germline; a read error may underlie this. The chain employs TRBV7-2 and TRBJ2-3; 11 positions match TRBD2. The germline CDR1 and CDR2 sequences are SGHTA and FQGNSA. The CDR3 contains 14 residues. CDR3 sequence reads: CAGRLAGPTDTQYF. CDR3 in DNA: TGTGCCGGCAGACTAGCGGGACCGACAGATACGCAGTATTTT.

This clone has at least ten counts. CDR3 residues: CARGRYEQYF. The CDR3 DNA sequence: TGCGCCAGGGGCCGCTACGAGCAGTACTTC. The gene calls are TRBV10-1 and TRBJ2-7; no clear D. Trimming shortened V by 9 bases and J by 3 bases, and 6 bases separated the two germline ends. Germline values: CDR1 WNHNN, CDR2 SYGVQD (reference sequence). The CDR3 sequence is 10 residues long.

This clone was found many times. V usage is TRBV10-1 and J usage is TRBJ2-2; 13 bases are shared with TRBD2. CDR1 WNHNN and CDR2 SYGVQD come from the germline V gene (reference sequence). Unmatched junction bases numbered 5, after V lost 2 bases and J lost 2 bases. The CDR3 spans 18 residues. The CDR3 DNA is TGCGCCAGCAGTGAGACTAGCGGGAGGGGTGTTAACACCGGGGAGCTGTTTTTT. This gives the protein CASSETSGRGVNTGELFF.

This clone has more than one count but fewer than ten. The rearrangement links TRBV11-1 to TRBJ2-3; perhaps TRBD2 as D (5 bases). The CDR3 has 16 residues. Trimming removed 4 bases at V and 2 bases at J, with 16 bases between. Looked up from germline, CDR1 is SGHAT and CDR2 is FQDESV (reference sequence). This CDR3 is CASSSSPGVPTDTQYF. The CDR3 DNA reads as TGTGCCAGCAGCTCAAGTCCCGGGGTCCCCACAGATACGCAGTATTTT.

The table lists this clone with many counts. This chain uses TRBV5-1 with TRBJ2-1; weak D call: TRBD1 (5 bases). The CDR3 consists of 17 residues. Trimming removed 5 bases at V and 0 bases at J, with 18 bases between. The germline V gene has CDR1 SGHRS and CDR2 YFSETQ. CDR3 sequence reads: CASRYPQGDSSYNEQFF. CDR3 sequence (DNA): TGCGCCAGCAGGTACCCCCAGGGCGACAGCTCCTACAATGAGCAGTTCTTC.

The sample holds many counts of this clone. In the same sample, other DNA sequences code for this CDR3. J is TRBJ2-7 and V is TRBV6-1; 7 bases map to TRBD1. Germline CDR1 is MNHNS and CDR2 is SASEGT. The CDR3 length is 13 residues. V trimming: 7 bases; J trimming: 3 bases; junction bases outside the gene matches: 6. Here the CDR3 DNA reads TGTGCCAGCAACCGGGACAGAGGCTACGAGCAGTACTTC. Residues: CASNRDRGYEQYF.

This clone was detected ten times or more. The V gene is TRBV7-9, the J gene TRBJ2-5; D remains ambiguous. The V gene's germline CDR1 is SEHNR and CDR2 FQNEAQ (reference sequence). Deletions cut 3 bases from V and 0 bases from J, with 5 bases between. This CDR3 comprises 13 residues. The CDR3 DNA reads TGTGCCAGCAGCTTTCCGGACCAAGAGACCCAGTACTTC. Translation gives CASSFPDQETQYF.

This clone was seen more than once but under ten times. A much larger clone differs from this one at a single base, so this may be a read error. V and J are TRBV28 and TRBJ2-5, with TRBD1 matching 10 bases. Germline CDR1 reads MDHEN; CDR2 reads SYDVKM. This CDR3 comprises 16 residues. The CDR3 DNA reads as TGTTCCAGCAGTTTAGAGGAGACAGGGGGCGGGGAGACCCAGTACTTC. The encoded protein is CSSSLEETGGGETQYF.

A note on this clone: This sequence may be a read error, since a much larger clone differs from it by one base. In this CDR3 the conserved last residue, phenylalanine or tryptophan, is missing, so a read error is likely. The chain has TRBV6-9 and TRBJ2-5; a weak D match, TRBD2 (5 bases). Trimming removed 3 bases at V and 9 bases at J, with 11 bases between. CDR3 length equals 12 residues. CDR1 and CDR2 (germline): MNHGY, SVAAGI. CDR3 region: CASSYGVQPQYL. The CDR3 region has the DNA TGTGCCAGCAGTTACGGGGTCCAGCCCCAGTACCTC.

This clone occurred many times. V and J are TRBV27 and TRBJ2-7; D unresolved. Trimming pared 2 bases from V and 2 bases from J, leaving 13 bases between. Germline CDR1 MNHEY, CDR2 SMNVEV (reference sequence). The CDR3 covers 15 residues. CDR3 sequence: CASSLVSERTYEQYF. The CDR3 DNA reads TGTGCCAGCAGTTTAGTGAGCGAACGGACCTACGAGCAGTACTTC.

Concerning this clone: A much larger clone sits a single nucleotide away, making a read error possible. The CDR3 here is CASSLLIAGDRETQYF. For the CDR3, the DNA is TGTGCCAGCAGCTTACTAATAGCGGGAGATAGAGAGACCCAGTACTTC. The genes are TRBV7-9 and TRBJ2-5, with 9 bases matching TRBD2. The V gene end was trimmed by 2 bases and the J gene end by 4 bases; junction bases not matched to a gene: 8. This CDR3 is 16 amino acids long. Germline CDR1 SEHNR, CDR2 FQNEAQ (reference sequence).

This clone was counted once. A read error may account for a junction end that differs from germline. The J gene is TRBJ2-7, the V gene TRBV7-2; perhaps D is TRBD1 or TRBD2 (5 bases each). The CDR3 runs 15 residues. Germline CDR1 and CDR2: SGHTA and FQGNSA. Here the CDR3 reads CPSILAGTEKYEQYF. DNA of the CDR3: TGTCCCAGCATCTTGGCCGGGACGGAAAAGTACGAGCAGTACTTC.

This clone has at least ten counts. At the DNA level, this CDR3 is encoded by other sequences in the same sample as well. The chain combines TRBV27 with TRBJ1-2, with D tentatively TRBD1 (5 bases). Looked up from germline, CDR1 is MNHEY and CDR2 is SMNVEV (reference sequence). With 6 bases removed from V and 3 bases from J, the gap between germline ends came to 17 bases. The CDR3 covers 15 residues. In DNA, the CDR3 is TGTGCCAGCAGCCCCCGGGGGGTAGTGGACTATGGCTACACCTTC. It yields the protein CASSPRGVVDYGYTF.

This clone has a count of ten or more. The V call is TRBV6-2 or TRBV6-3, the J call TRBJ2-6; D tentatively reads TRBD1 or TRBD2 (6 bases each). The V gene lost 2 bases and the J gene lost 2 bases, with 16 bases spanning the gap. The CDR3 length is 18 residues. Germline CDR1 MNHEY, CDR2 SVGEGT. This CDR3 is CASSYGPGAQAGANVLTF. The CDR3, as DNA: TGTGCCAGCAGTTACGGACCGGGGGCGCAGGCTGGGGCCAACGTCCTGACTTTC.

This clone was counted ten times or more. The gene calls are TRBV4-2 and TRBJ2-2; the D is unclear. Germline V gene data show CDR1 as LGHNA and CDR2 as YNFKEQ. Trimming removed 4 bases at V and 5 bases at J, with 5 bases between. The CDR3 loop spans 12 amino acids. CDR3 bases: TGTGCCAGCAGCCTTTCTACCGGGGAGCTGTTTTTT. The encoded protein is CASSLSTGELFF.

Notes on this clone: This sequence may be a read error, since a much larger clone differs from it by one base. The V call is TRBV6-2 or TRBV6-3, the J call TRBJ2-1, with D unclear. Germline-derived CDR1 and CDR2 are MNHEY and SVGEGT. This CDR3 is built from 15 residues. In DNA form, the CDR3 reads TGTGCCCGCAGTTACGGATATACTTCCTACAATGAGCAGTTCTTC. Protein product: CARSYGYTSYNEQFF.

This clone has a count of ten or more. CDR3 in amino acids: CASRPIQGVGNQPQHF. The CDR3 DNA follows: TGTGCCAGTAGACCCATCCAGGGTGTCGGCAATCAGCCCCAGCATTTT. The rearrangement links TRBV19 to TRBJ1-5; weak D call: TRBD1 (5 bases). The germline CDR1 and CDR2 sequences are LNHDA and SQIVND (reference sequence). The CDR3 sequence is 16 residues long. The V end lost 6 bases, the J end lost 2 bases, and 17 bases lay between the germline ends.

This clone was counted many times. A much larger clone sits a single nucleotide away, making a read error possible. V and J are TRBV7-2 and TRBJ2-7; D is perhaps TRBD2 (5 bases). Trimming removed 5 bases at V and 2 bases at J, with 10 bases between. Per germline, CDR1 SGHTA and CDR2 FQGNSA. This CDR3 is built from 13 residues. CDR3 coding DNA: TGTGCCAGCAGCCTCGGGGTTGCCTACGAGCAGTACTTC. It encodes CASSLGVAYEQYF.

This clone appeared many times. The chain is built from TRBV7-2 and TRBJ1-1, with D maybe TRBD1 (6 bases). Germline CDR1 and CDR2: SGHTA and FQGNSA. Trimming pared 6 bases from V and 10 bases from J, leaving 18 bases between. The CDR3 spans 13 residues. The CDR3 DNA follows: TGTGCCAGCAGTAGCAGGGGCGGCCTGAGAGCTTTCTTT. This codes for CASSSRGGLRAFF.

There are many counts of this clone. This CDR3 reads CASRSRDSLFNSPLHF. The CDR3 DNA follows: TGTGCCAGCAGGTCCCGGGACAGCCTTTTTAATTCACCCCTCCACTTT. The J gene is TRBJ1-6, the V gene TRBV28, with 7 positions matching TRBD1. CDR3 length: 16 residues. Germline V gives CDR1 MDHEN, CDR2 SYDVKM. V shed 6 bases, J shed 6 bases, and the junction held 11 bases outside the gene matches. Supplemented by reference TRBV28 and TRBJ1-6, the full variable domain reads DVKVTQSSRYLVKRTGEKVFLECVQDMDHENMFWYRQDPGLGLRLIYFSYDVKMKEKGDIPEGYSVSREKKERFSLILESASTNQTSMYLCASRSRDSLFNSPLHFGNGTRLTVT.

This clone has ten or more counts. The V and J genes are TRBV20-1 and TRBJ2-4; 8 positions agree with TRBD2. The CDR3 length is 11 residues. With 8 bases clipped from V and 9 bases from J, the junction kept 6 bases outside the gene matches. CDR1 is DFQATT, CDR2 SNEGSKA, per germline (reference sequence). The chain's CDR3 is CSSGSPGIQYF. The DNA for the CDR3 is TGCAGTAGCGGGAGCCCCGGCATTCAGTACTTC.

J is TRBJ2-3 and V is TRBV6-4, with TRBD2 matching 7 bases. With V trimmed by 5 bases and J by 4 bases, 9 bases remained unmatched. The CDR3 is made up of 15 amino acids. Germline V gene sequence: CDR1 MRHNA, CDR2 SNTAGT. CDR3 amino acids: CASSPGGGAADTQYF. CDR3 sequence (DNA): TGTGCCAGCAGTCCGGGAGGAGGGGCCGCAGATACGCAGTATTTT.

This clone was seen ten or more times. The chain combines TRBV28 with TRBJ1-4, with 9 bases fitting TRBD1. Trimming took 7 bases from V and 6 from J; bases not matched to a gene: 6. Germline V gene lookup returns CDR1 MDHEN and CDR2 SYDVKM. This CDR3 spans 14 amino acids. This CDR3 reads CASKEGTGYEKLFF. The CDR3 region has the DNA TGTGCCAGCAAAGAGGGGACAGGGTATGAAAAACTGTTTTTT. Full variable domain (outside the CDR3, taken from reference TRBV28 and TRBJ1-4): DVKVTQSSRYLVKRTGEKVFLECVQDMDHENMFWYRQDPGLGLRLIYFSYDVKMKEKGDIPEGYSVSREKKERFSLILESASTNQTSMYLCASKEGTGYEKLFFGSGTQLSVL.

CDR3: CASSPDRDGNTIYF. The CDR3 nucleotides read TGTGCCAGCTCACCAGACAGGGATGGAAACACCATATATTTT. V is TRBV18 and J is TRBJ1-3, with 7 bases matching TRBD1. Trimming took 2 bases from V and 3 from J; bases not matched to a gene: 1. This CDR3 spans 14 amino acids. The germline gives CDR1 KGHSH, CDR2 LQKENI.

This clone was picked up many times. The chain couples TRBV6-1 to TRBJ1-1; TRBD1 matches 9 bases. The germline V gene has CDR1 MNHNS and CDR2 SASEGT. V shed 8 bases and J 5 bases; nucleotides not matched to a gene: 6. CDR3 length: 13 residues. The CDR3 bases are TGTGCCAGCGGCTACAGGGGGCGGACTGAAGCTTTCTTT. Protein: CASGYRGRTEAFF.

This clone has just a few counts. J is TRBJ1-6 and V is TRBV12-3 or TRBV12-4; the D is unclear. The germline V and J ends were trimmed by 8 bases and 1 base, with 12 bases remaining between them. The CDR3 runs to 15 residues. The CDR3 nucleotides read TGTGCCAGCGGAGAGCAGTTATCCTATAATTCACCCCTCCACTTT. Amino acid sequence: CASGEQLSYNSPLHF.

To note about this clone: This clone may be a read error of a much larger clone one base away. Other DNA sequences within the sample encode an identical CDR3. The chain has TRBV7-9 and TRBJ2-1, with 7 bases that match TRBD1. The length of the CDR3 is 14 residues. Germline V gene data show CDR1 as SEHNR and CDR2 as FQNEAQ (reference sequence). CDR3 amino acids: CASSQTGYYNEQFF. CDR3 bases: TGTGCCAGCAGTCAGACAGGGTACTACAATGAGCAATTCTTC.